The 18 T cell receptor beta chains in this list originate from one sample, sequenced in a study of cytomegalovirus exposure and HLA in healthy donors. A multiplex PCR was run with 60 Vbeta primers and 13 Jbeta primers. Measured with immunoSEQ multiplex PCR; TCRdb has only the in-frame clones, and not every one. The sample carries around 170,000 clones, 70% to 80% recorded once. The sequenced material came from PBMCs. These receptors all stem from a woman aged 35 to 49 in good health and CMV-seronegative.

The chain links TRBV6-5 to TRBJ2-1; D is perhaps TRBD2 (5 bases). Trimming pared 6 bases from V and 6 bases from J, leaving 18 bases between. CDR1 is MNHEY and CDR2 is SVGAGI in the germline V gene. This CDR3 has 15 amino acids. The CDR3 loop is CASREGASPLNEQFF. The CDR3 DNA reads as TGTGCCAGCAGAGAGGGAGCTTCTCCCCTCAATGAGCAGTTCTTC.

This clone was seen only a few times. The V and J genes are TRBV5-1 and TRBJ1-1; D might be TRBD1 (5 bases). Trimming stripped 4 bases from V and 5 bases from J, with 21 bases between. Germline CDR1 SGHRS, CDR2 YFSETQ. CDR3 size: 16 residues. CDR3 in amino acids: CASSPRPGDGRTEAFF. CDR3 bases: TGCGCCAGCAGCCCCCGACCGGGGGATGGAAGAACTGAAGCTTTCTTT. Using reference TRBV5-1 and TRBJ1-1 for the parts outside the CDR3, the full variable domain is KAGVTQTPRYLIKTRGQQVTLSCSPISGHRSVSWYQQTPGQGLQFLFEYFSETQRNKGNFPGRFSGRQFSNSRSEMNVSTLELGDSALYLCASSPRPGDGRTEAFFGQGTRLTVV.

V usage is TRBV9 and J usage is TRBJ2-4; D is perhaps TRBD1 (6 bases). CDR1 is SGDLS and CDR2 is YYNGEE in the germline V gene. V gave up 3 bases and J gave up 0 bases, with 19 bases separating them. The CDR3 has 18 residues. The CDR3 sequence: CASSARTDLDVAKNIQYF. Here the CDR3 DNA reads TGTGCCAGCAGCGCCCGGACAGACTTAGATGTAGCCAAAAACATTCAGTACTTC.

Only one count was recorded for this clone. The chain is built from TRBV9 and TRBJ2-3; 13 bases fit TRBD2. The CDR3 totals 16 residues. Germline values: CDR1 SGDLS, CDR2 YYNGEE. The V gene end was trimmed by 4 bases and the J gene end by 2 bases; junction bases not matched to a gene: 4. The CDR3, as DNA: TGTGCCAGCAGCCTCGGACTAGCGGGGGTCACAGATACGCAGTATTTT. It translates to CASSLGLAGVTDTQYF.

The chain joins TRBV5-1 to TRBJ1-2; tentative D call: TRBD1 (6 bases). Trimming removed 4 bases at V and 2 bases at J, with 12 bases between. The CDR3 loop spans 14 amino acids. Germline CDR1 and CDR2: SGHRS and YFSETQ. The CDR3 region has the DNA TGCGCCAGCAGCCTACCGGACAGAAACTATGGCTACACCTTC. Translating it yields CASSLPDRNYGYTF. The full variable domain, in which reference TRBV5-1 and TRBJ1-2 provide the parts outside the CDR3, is KAGVTQTPRYLIKTRGQQVTLSCSPISGHRSVSWYQQTPGQGLQFLFEYFSETQRNKGNFPGRFSGRQFSNSRSEMNVSTLELGDSALYLCASSLPDRNYGYTFGSGTRLTVV.

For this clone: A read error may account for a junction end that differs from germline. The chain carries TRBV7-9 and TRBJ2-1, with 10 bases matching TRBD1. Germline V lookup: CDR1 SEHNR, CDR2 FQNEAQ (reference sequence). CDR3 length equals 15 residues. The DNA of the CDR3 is TGTTCCAGCAGCCTCCGGGACAGGGGAGATCGTGAGCAGTTCTTC. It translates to CSSSLRDRGDREQFF.

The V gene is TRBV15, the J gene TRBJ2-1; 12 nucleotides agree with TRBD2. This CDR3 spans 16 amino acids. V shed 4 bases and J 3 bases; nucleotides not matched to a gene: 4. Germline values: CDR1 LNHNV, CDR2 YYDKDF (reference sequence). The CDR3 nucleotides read TGTGCCACCAGCAAACAACTAGCGGGAGGCTACAATGAGCAGTTCTTC. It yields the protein CATSKQLAGGYNEQFF. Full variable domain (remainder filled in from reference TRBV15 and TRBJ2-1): DAMVIQNPRYQVTQFGKPVTLSCSQTLNHNVMYWYQQKSSQAPKLLFHYYDKDFNNEADTPDNFQSRRPNTSFCFLDIRSPGLGDTAMYLCATSKQLAGGYNEQFFGPGTRLTVL.

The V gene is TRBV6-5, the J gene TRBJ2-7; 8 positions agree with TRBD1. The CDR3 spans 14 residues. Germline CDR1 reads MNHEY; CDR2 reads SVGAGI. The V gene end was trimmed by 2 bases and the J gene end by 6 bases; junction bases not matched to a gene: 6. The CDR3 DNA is TGTGCCAGCAGTTACGCCCAGGGGGCTGGCGAGCAGTACTTC. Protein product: CASSYAQGAGEQYF.

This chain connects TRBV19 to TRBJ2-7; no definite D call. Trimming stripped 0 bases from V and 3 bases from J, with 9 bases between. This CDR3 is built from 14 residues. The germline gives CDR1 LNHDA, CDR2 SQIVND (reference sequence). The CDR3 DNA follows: TGTGCCAGTAGTATAGAACCGTCCGGCTACGAGCAGTACTTC. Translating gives CASSIEPSGYEQYF.

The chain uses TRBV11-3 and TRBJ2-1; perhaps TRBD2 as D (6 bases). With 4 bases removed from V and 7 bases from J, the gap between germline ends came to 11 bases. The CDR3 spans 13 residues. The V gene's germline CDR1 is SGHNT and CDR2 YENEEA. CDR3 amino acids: CASSSGGRNEQFF. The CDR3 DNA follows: TGTGCCAGCAGCTCAGGAGGGAGGAATGAGCAGTTCTTC.

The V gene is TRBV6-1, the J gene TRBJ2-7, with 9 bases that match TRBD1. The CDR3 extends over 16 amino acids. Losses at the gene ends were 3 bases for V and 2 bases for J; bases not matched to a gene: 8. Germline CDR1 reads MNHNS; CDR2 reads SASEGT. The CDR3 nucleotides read TGTGCCAGCAGTGATTGGACAGGGGAGAACGCCTACGAGCAGTACTTC. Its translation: CASSDWTGENAYEQYF.

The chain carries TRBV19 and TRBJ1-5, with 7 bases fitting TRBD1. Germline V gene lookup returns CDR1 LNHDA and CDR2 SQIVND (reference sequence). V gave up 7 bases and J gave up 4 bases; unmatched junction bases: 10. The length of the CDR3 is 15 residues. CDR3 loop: CASTNDRAGNQPQHF. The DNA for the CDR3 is TGTGCCAGTACCAATGACAGGGCGGGGAATCAGCCCCAGCATTTT.

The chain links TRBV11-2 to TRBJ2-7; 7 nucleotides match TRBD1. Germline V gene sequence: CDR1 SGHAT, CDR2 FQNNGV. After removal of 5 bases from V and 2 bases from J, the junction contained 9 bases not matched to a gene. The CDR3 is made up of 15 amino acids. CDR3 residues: CASSRGEGAPYEQYF. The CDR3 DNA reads TGTGCCAGCAGCCGTGGAGAGGGGGCCCCCTACGAGCAGTACTTC.

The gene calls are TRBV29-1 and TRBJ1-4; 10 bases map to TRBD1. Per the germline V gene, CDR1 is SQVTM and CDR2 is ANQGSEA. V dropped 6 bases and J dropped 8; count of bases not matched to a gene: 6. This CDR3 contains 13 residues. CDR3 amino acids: CSVRQGAAEKLFF. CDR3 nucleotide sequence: TGCAGCGTCCGACAGGGGGCGGCCGAAAAACTGTTTTTT. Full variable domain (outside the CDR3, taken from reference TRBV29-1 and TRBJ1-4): SAVISQKPSRDICQRGTSLTIQCQVDSQVTMMFWYRQQPGQSLTLIATANQGSEATYESGFVIDKFPISRPNLTFSTLTVSNMSPEDSSIYLCSVRQGAAEKLFFGSGTQLSVL.

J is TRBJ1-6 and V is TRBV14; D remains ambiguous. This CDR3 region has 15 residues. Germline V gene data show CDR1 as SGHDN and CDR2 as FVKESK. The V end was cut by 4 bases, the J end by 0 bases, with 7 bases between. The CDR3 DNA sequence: TGTGCCAGCAGCCTTACGAGCTCCTATAATTCACCCCTCCACTTT. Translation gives CASSLTSSYNSPLHF.

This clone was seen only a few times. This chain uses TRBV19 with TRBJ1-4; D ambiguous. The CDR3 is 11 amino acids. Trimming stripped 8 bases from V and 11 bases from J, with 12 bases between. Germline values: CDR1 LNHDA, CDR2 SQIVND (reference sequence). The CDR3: CASSKGAKLFF. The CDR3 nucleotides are TGTGCCAGTTCAAAGGGAGCGAAACTGTTTTTT.

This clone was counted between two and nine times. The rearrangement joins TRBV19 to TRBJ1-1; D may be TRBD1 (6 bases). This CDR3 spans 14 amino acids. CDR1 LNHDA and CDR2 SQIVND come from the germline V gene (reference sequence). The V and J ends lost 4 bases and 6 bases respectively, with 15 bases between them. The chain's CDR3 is CASSNPGGAAEAFF. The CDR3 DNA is TGTGCCAGTAGTAACCCGGGGGGCGCAGCTGAAGCTTTCTTT.

The CDR3, as DNA: TGTGCCAGCAGCTTATCGGGGGGCGATGGCTACACCTTC. Amino acid sequence: CASSLSGGDGYTF. The genes are TRBV7-2 and TRBJ1-2; D may be TRBD1 (6 bases). The germline gives CDR1 SGHTA, CDR2 FQGNSA. Trimming stripped 2 bases from V and 6 bases from J, with 10 bases between. The CDR3 has 13 residues.